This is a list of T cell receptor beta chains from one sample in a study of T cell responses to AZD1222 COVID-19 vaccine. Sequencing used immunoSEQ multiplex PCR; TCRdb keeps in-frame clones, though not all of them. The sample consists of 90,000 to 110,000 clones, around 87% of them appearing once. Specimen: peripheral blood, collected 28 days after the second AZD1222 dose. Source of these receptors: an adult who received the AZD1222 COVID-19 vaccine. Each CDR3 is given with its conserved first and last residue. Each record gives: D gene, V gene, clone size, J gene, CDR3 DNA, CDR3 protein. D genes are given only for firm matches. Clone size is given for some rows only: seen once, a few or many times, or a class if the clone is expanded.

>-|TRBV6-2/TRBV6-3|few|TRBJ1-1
TGTGCCAGCAGTTACTCGGGGGAGCACACTGAAGCTTTCTTT
CASSYSGEHTEAFF
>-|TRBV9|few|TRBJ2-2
TGTGCCAGCAGCGGCATGGATAGCGGGGAGCTGTTTTTT
CASSGMDSGELFF
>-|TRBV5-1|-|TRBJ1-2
TGCGCCAGCAGCTTGGAAGGTACTCCGGATCGCTATGGCTACACCTTC
CASSLEGTPDRYGYTF
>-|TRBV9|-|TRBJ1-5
TGTGCCAGCAGCGTAGACGGCTATAGCAATCAGCCCCAGCATTTT
CASSVDGYSNQPQHF
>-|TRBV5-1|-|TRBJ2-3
TGCGCCAGCAGCTTGGTGGGGACTACAGATACGCAGTATTTT
CASSLVGTTDTQYF
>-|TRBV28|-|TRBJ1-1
TGTGCCAGCAACCCAGCAGGGTCTGGGCGAGCTTTCTTT
CASNPAGSGRAFF
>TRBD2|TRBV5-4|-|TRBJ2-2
TGTGCCAGCAGCGCTGACGTAGCGGGAGAGAGCACCGGGGAGCTGTTTTTT
CASSADVAGESTGELFF
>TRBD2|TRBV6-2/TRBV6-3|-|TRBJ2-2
TGTGCCAGCAGTTTAGGAGTCGCGGGAGGACCCTACACCGGGGAGCTGTTTTTT
CASSLGVAGGPYTGELFF
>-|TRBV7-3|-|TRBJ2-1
TGTGCCAGCAGCTTCGGAGTATCCATCGACAATGAGCAGTTCTTC
CASSFGVSIDNEQFF
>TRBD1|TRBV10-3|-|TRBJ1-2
TGTGCCATCAGTGAGTCCGGGACAGGGGTCAACTATGGCTACACCTTC
CAISESGTGVNYGYTF
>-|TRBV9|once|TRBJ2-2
TGTGCCAGCACTCGTCATGGCGGGGAGCTGTTTTTT
CASTRHGGELFF
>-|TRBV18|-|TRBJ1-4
TGTGCCAGCTCATCAGCCGGGACTTCGAGGGAAAAACTGTTTTTT
CASSSAGTSREKLFF